These 3 T cell receptor beta chains originate from one sample sequenced in a study of CD8+ T cells in alopecia areata. Sequencing relied on a cDNA template that was reverse transcribed from extracted RNA. The repertoire was sequenced with immunoSEQ multiplex PCR; TCRdb's copy has only in-frame clones and lacks some. This table has about 220,000 clones, under 75% appearing once. Treatment here: oral pan-JAK inhibitor, 5-10 mg twice daily. The specimen was CD4+ T cells sorted from blood, collected at week 4, from a patient treated with tofacitinib. The receptors stem from a human donor with alopecia areata.

This rearrangement joins TRBV29-1 to TRBJ1-1; D call uncertain. V was pared by 6 bases and J by 4 bases, with 15 bases between. The CDR3 has 13 residues. CDR1 is SQVTM, CDR2 ANQGSEA, per germline. The CDR3: CSVSRGSSTEAFF. CDR3 nucleotide sequence: TGCAGCGTCTCTCGTGGTTCGAGCACTGAAGCTTTCTTT.

The rearrangement uses TRBV4-3 and TRBJ1-1, with a tentative D call TRBD1 (6 bases). The V gene lost 4 bases and the J gene lost 1 base, with 13 bases spanning the gap. CDR1 is LGHNA and CDR2 is YSLEER in the germline V gene. The CDR3 spans 15 residues. The CDR3 DNA sequence: TGCGCCAGCAGCCTGACGGGACAAGGGAACACTGAAGCTTTCTTT. It translates to CASSLTGQGNTEAFF.

A few counts support this clone. V gene TRBV18 combines with J gene TRBJ1-1, with D possibly being TRBD1 (6 bases). The CDR3 runs to 15 residues. Germline CDR1 reads KGHSH; CDR2 reads LQKENI. The V gene lost 6 bases and the J gene lost 5 bases, with 19 bases spanning the gap. In nucleotides, the CDR3 is TGTGCCAGCTCCATTGACGGGGGGCTCGGAACTGAAGCTTTCTTT. Translating it yields CASSIDGGLGTEAFF.